The next 10 T cell receptor beta chains were all read from a single sample in a study of blood T cell repertoires in COVID-19. The table came from immunoSEQ multiplex PCR; TCRdb's copy has only in-frame clones and leaves some out. The data contain a few hundred thousand clones, under 90% of them singletons. Sequenced: peripheral blood. The source is a woman aged 40 to 50 who had recovered from COVID-19.

This clone occurred once. The chain is built from TRBV29-1 and TRBJ2-1; the match to TRBD2 covers 8 bases. The CDR3 loop spans 15 amino acids. J gave up 4 bases and V 4 bases, and 9 bases lay outside the gene matches. Germline assignment: CDR1 SQVTM and CDR2 ANQGSEA. Written as DNA, the CDR3 is TGCAGCGTTGTACCCCATGCGGGAGGATACAATGAGCAGTTCTTC. It yields the protein CSVVPHAGGYNEQFF.

This sequence joins TRBV11-3 and TRBJ2-7; 9 bases are a match to TRBD1. Germline V gene sequence: CDR1 SGHNT, CDR2 YENEEA. The CDR3 length is 16 residues. The ends lost 1 base at V and 5 bases at J; junction bases unmatched: 9. The CDR3 DNA sequence: TGTGCCAGCAGCTTAGCGGATACAGGGGGCTGGCACGAGCAGTACTTC. Translated, it gives CASSLADTGGWHEQYF.

The chain employs TRBV5-6 and TRBJ1-1, with D perhaps TRBD1 (6 bases). With 1 base removed from V and 6 bases from J, the gap between germline ends came to 16 bases. Germline assignment: CDR1 SGHDT and CDR2 YYEEEE. The CDR3 is 15 residues long. For the CDR3, the DNA is TGTGCCAGCAGCTTGAGAGGGCGGGGGGCCCCTGAAGCTTTCTTT. It yields the protein CASSLRGRGAPEAFF.

The genes are TRBV15 and TRBJ1-6; unclear D gene. The CDR3 covers 15 residues. The germline V gene has CDR1 LNHNV and CDR2 YYDKDF (reference sequence). The V end was cut by 1 base, the J end by 2 bases, with 6 bases between. CDR3 region: CATSRGAPYNSPLHF. CDR3 coding DNA: TGTGCCACCAGCAGAGGGGCCCCCTATAATTCACCCCTCCACTTT.

The V call is TRBV10-3, the J call TRBJ2-7; D is ambiguous. The V gene's germline CDR1 is ENHRY and CDR2 SYGVKD. V lost 0 bases to trimming and J lost 0 bases, with 6 bases between them. The CDR3 totals 14 residues. This CDR3 is CAISESYGSYEQYF. In DNA, the CDR3 is TGTGCCATCAGTGAGTCCTACGGCTCCTACGAGCAGTACTTC.

This clone was counted between two and nine times. The CDR3 loop is CASSPPTATNEKLFF. In DNA, the CDR3 is TGTGCCAGCAGCCCACCGACAGCAACTAATGAAAAACTGTTTTTT. V is TRBV7-2 and J is TRBJ1-4; possible D gene TRBD1, 5 bases. The germline CDR1 and CDR2 sequences are SGHTA and FQGNSA. There are 15 residues in the CDR3. With 5 bases removed from V and 0 bases from J, the gap between germline ends came to 10 bases. Drawing the rest from reference TRBV7-2 and TRBJ1-4, the complete variable domain is GAGVSQSPSNKVTEKGKDVELRCDPISGHTALYWYRQSLGQGLEFLIYFQGNSAPDKSGLPSDRFSAERTGGSVSTLTIQRTQQEDSAVYLCASSPPTATNEKLFFGSGTQLSVL.

The chain uses TRBV7-8 and TRBJ2-1; D is undetermined. The CDR3 extends over 15 amino acids. Germline lookup yields CDR1 SGHVS and CDR2 FQNEAQ. With 1 base removed from V and 8 bases from J, the gap between germline ends came to 15 bases. The CDR3 nucleotides read TGTGCCAGCAGCTTAGAACGGGTCCCTCTCGATGAGCAGTTCTTC. Amino acid sequence: CASSLERVPLDEQFF.

J is TRBJ2-7 and V is TRBV15; D is ambiguous. Per germline, CDR1 LNHNV and CDR2 YYDKDF (reference sequence). V was shortened by 5 bases and J by 3 bases, with 17 bases between the two germline ends. CDR3 size: 15 residues. The CDR3 sequence: CATSPGDDLGYEQYF. The CDR3 coding sequence is TGTGCCACCAGCCCAGGCGACGATTTAGGCTACGAGCAGTACTTC.

This clone was seen a single time. This chain links TRBV30 with TRBJ2-5; weak D call: TRBD1 (6 bases). The CDR3 contains 14 residues. V was cut by 1 base and J by 1 base, with 10 bases left in between. Germline loops: CDR1 GTSNPN, CDR2 SVGIG (reference sequence). This CDR3 is CAWSGGGVQETQYF. The CDR3, as DNA: TGTGCCTGGAGTGGTGGGGGCGTCCAAGAGACCCAGTACTTC.

This clone occurred a few times. V gene TRBV7-8 combines with J gene TRBJ1-4, with 7 bases aligning to TRBD1. Germline CDR1 reads SGHVS; CDR2 reads FQNEAQ. The CDR3 covers 14 residues. V lost 5 bases, J lost 3 bases, and 3 bases stayed unmatched. The CDR3 protein is CASSRTGANEKLFF. CDR3 sequence (DNA): TGTGCCAGCAGCCGTACAGGGGCTAATGAAAAACTGTTTTTT.